These 10 T cell receptor beta chains were sequenced from one sample in a study of blood T cell repertoires in COVID-19. Generated by immunoSEQ multiplex PCR, the TCRdb table keeps only in-frame clones and is missing some. The data contain about 200,000 clones, 80% to 90% of them singletons. Sequencing was done on a sample of PBMCs or T cells enriched from blood (not recorded which). These receptors originate from a woman aged 40-49 years with acute COVID-19.

V usage is TRBV5-3 and J usage is TRBJ2-7; 7 positions match TRBD1. TRBV5-3 falls under the ORF class, with uncertain function. Losses at the gene ends were 3 bases for V and 3 bases for J; bases not matched to a gene: 6. The CDR3 runs 14 residues. The CDR3 coding sequence is TGTGCCAGAAGCTCGAGACAGGGCGACTACGAGCAGTACGTC. Translated, it gives CARSSRQGDYEQYV.

This clone was counted only a few times. The chain has TRBV28 and TRBJ2-7; D is possibly TRBD1 (6 bases). The CDR3 runs 16 residues. Germline V CDR1 and CDR2: MDHEN, SYDVKM. Trimming took off 7 bases at V and 0 bases at J, with 19 bases between the two ends. CDR3 in amino acids: CASTPGGGPSSYEQYF. CDR3 in DNA: TGTGCCAGCACCCCAGGTGGGGGCCCGAGCTCCTACGAGCAGTACTTC.

The chain joins TRBV3-1 (or the pseudogene TRBV3-2) to TRBJ2-5; TRBD2 matches at 7 bases. Looked up from germline, CDR1 is LGHDT and CDR2 is YNNKEL (reference sequence). CDR3 length: 12 amino acids. The J segment lost 13 bases and the V segment lost 2 bases, leaving 7 bases of the junction unmatched. CDR3 protein: CASSQNGLERYF. CDR3 bases: TGTGCCAGCAGCCAAAACGGACTAGAGAGGTACTTC.

The V call is TRBV6-5, the J call TRBJ1-6; D might be TRBD1 (6 bases). Trimming shortened V by 3 bases and J by 7 bases, and 13 bases separated the two germline ends. Germline lookup yields CDR1 MNHEY and CDR2 SVGAGI. CDR3 length: 15 residues. The CDR3 nucleotides read TGTGCCAGCAGTTATCGTTCCAGGGGCAATTCACCCCTCCACTTT. This translates into CASSYRSRGNSPLHF.

This clone occurred once. V usage is TRBV18 and J usage is TRBJ2-2; weak D call: TRBD2 (6 bases). Trimming took 6 bases from V and 2 from J, leaving 16 bases between them. The CDR3 has 16 residues. Germline CDR1 is KGHSH and CDR2 is LQKENI. CDR3 coding DNA: TGTGCCAGCTCGTCCCCTTCCGGGACTAACACCGGGGAGCTGTTTTTT. It is translated as CASSSPSGTNTGELFF.

The chain has TRBV25-1 and TRBJ1-2, with TRBD1 as a possible D gene (5 bases). Germline loops: CDR1 MGHDK, CDR2 SYGVNS. V dropped 4 bases and J dropped 4 bases, with 10 bases sitting between them. The CDR3 contains 13 residues. The CDR3 here is CASSGGLRYGYTF. DNA for the CDR3: TGTGCCAGCAGTGGGGGCCTTCGCTATGGCTACACCTTC.

The gene calls are TRBV28 and TRBJ1-4; no firm D call. Germline values: CDR1 MDHEN, CDR2 SYDVKM. The CDR3 loop spans 12 amino acids. The germline V and J ends were trimmed by 5 bases and 8 bases, with 9 bases remaining between them. The DNA of the CDR3 is TGTGCCAGCAGTCCTATACCCGAAAAACTGTTTTTT. Translated: CASSPIPEKLFF.

The chain links TRBV24-1 to TRBJ2-1, with 9 bases aligning to TRBD1. Looked up from germline, CDR1 is KGHDR and CDR2 is SFDVKD. The CDR3 sequence is 14 residues long. With 5 bases clipped from V and 4 bases from J, the junction kept 2 bases outside the gene matches. CDR3 region: CATSGGTGYNEQFF. The DNA for the CDR3 is TGTGCCACCAGTGGTGGGACAGGGTACAATGAGCAGTTCTTC.

V usage is TRBV7-8 and J usage is TRBJ2-7; 12 positions match TRBD2. This CDR3 comprises 16 residues. The V segment lost 1 base and the J segment 3 bases; nucleotides outside the gene matches: 4. Germline CDR1 is SGHVS and CDR2 is FQNEAQ. The CDR3 loop is CASSLVETSGSYEQYF. The CDR3 bases are TGTGCCAGCAGCTTAGTTGAGACTAGCGGGAGCTACGAGCAGTACTTC.

The CDR3 spells CASSPRGGASEKLFF. The CDR3 nucleotides read TGTGCCAGCAGCCCCCGGGGGGGCGCGAGCGAAAAACTGTTTTTT. The chain is built from TRBV7-2 and TRBJ1-4; a weak D match, TRBD1 (6 bases). This CDR3 region has 15 residues. V lost 5 bases and J lost 8, with 18 bases in between. The V gene's germline CDR1 is SGHTA and CDR2 FQGNSA.